What follows are 20 T cell receptor beta chains derived from one specimen sequenced in a study of T cell responses to AZD1222 COVID-19 vaccine. Libraries were prepared by immunoSEQ multiplex PCR; TCRdb keeps only in-frame clonotypes and omits some of them. The sample includes around 94,000 clones, 70% to 90% of them seen just once. Sequencing was performed on peripheral blood, taken on day 0 of AZD1222 vaccination. These receptors were collected from an adult in good health.

The chain couples TRBV7-3 to TRBJ1-1; weak D call: TRBD1 (6 bases). CDR3 length equals 13 residues. The germline V gene has CDR1 SGHTA and CDR2 FQGTGA. Trimming took 4 bases from V and 3 from J, leaving 9 bases between them. This chain's CDR3 is CASSWTVDTEAFF. CDR3 sequence (DNA): TGTGCCAGCAGCTGGACAGTTGACACTGAAGCTTTCTTT.

The chain uses TRBV6-2 or TRBV6-3 and TRBJ1-1, with 7 bases that match TRBD1. Germline values: CDR1 MNHEY, CDR2 SVGEGT. The length of the CDR3 is 15 residues. V trimming: 5 bases; J trimming: 5 bases; junction bases outside the gene matches: 11. CDR3 bases: TGTGCCAGCAGTGGCCAGGGCAGGGGGAGGACTGAAGCTTTCTTT. It is translated as CASSGQGRGRTEAFF.

The table lists this clone with a count of one. The chain recombines TRBV7-3 with TRBJ2-2, with D perhaps TRBD1 (5 bases). The germline gives CDR1 SGHTA, CDR2 FQGTGA. The CDR3 loop spans 14 amino acids. V lost 3 bases to trimming and J lost 5 bases, with 10 bases between them. CDR3 amino acids: CASSFSQGTGELFF. Written as DNA, the CDR3 is TGTGCCAGCAGCTTCTCTCAGGGAACCGGGGAGCTGTTTTTT.

The chain is built from TRBV5-6 and TRBJ2-7, with D perhaps TRBD1 or TRBD2 (5 bases each). Germline-derived CDR1 and CDR2 are SGHDT and YYEEEE. The CDR3 contains 14 residues. V lost 4 bases and J 4 bases, leaving 15 bases between the germline ends. CDR3 DNA sequence: TGTGCCAGCAGCCGTGAGGGGCAAGGGTACGAGCAGTACTTC. It specifies CASSREGQGYEQYF. Looking up the rest from reference TRBV5-6 and TRBJ2-7 gives the full variable domain: DAGVTQSPTHLIKTRGQQVTLRCSPKSGHDTVSWYQQALGQGPQFIFQYYEEEERQRGNFPDRFSGHQFPNYSSELNVNALLLGDSALYLCASSREGQGYEQYFGPGTRLTVT.

The J gene is TRBJ1-6, the V gene TRBV7-3, with D unclear. Trimming removed 1 base at V and 8 bases at J, with 6 bases between. Germline lookup yields CDR1 SGHTA and CDR2 FQGTGA. This CDR3 has 13 residues. The CDR3 nucleotides read TGTGCCAGCAGCTTAAATGGGTATTCACCCCTCCACTTT. The encoded protein is CASSLNGYSPLHF. The full variable domain, completed using reference TRBV7-3 and TRBJ1-6, is GAGVSQTPSNKVTEKGKYVELRCDPISGHTALYWYRQSLGQGPEFLIYFQGTGAADDSGLPNDRFFAVRPEGSVSTLKIQRTERGDSAVYLCASSLNGYSPLHFGNGTRLTVT.

The rearrangement joins TRBV10-2 to TRBJ1-6, with D possibly being TRBD1 (6 bases). The ends were cut back, 10 bases at V and 5 bases at J, with 12 bases in the middle. The CDR3 runs 13 residues. The germline gives CDR1 WSHSY, CDR2 SAAADI. The CDR3 spells CATKGGNNSPLHF. In nucleotides, the CDR3 is TGCGCCACCAAAGGGGGAAATAATTCACCCCTCCACTTT.

The chain links TRBV5-6 to TRBJ1-6; D is undetermined. Deletions cut 7 bases from V and 7 bases from J, with 12 bases between. Per germline, CDR1 SGHDT and CDR2 YYEEEE. The CDR3 spans 13 residues. CDR3 sequence reads: CASSLSGNSPLHF. DNA of the CDR3: TGTGCCAGCTCCTTAAGCGGGAATTCACCCCTCCACTTT.

The chain employs TRBV6-5 and TRBJ2-3; TRBD2 matches 8 bases. Losses at the gene ends were 0 bases for V and 6 bases for J; bases not matched to a gene: 5. The CDR3 consists of 15 residues. Per germline, CDR1 MNHEY and CDR2 SVGAGI. CDR3 amino acids: CASSYSLAGPDTQYF. Here the CDR3 DNA reads TGTGCCAGCAGTTACTCTCTAGCGGGCCCGGATACGCAGTATTTT.

This clone was seen once. The J gene is TRBJ1-1, the V gene TRBV4-1, with D perhaps TRBD1 (6 bases). The CDR3 consists of 16 residues. Germline V gene lookup returns CDR1 MGHRA and CDR2 YSYEKL. Trimming cost V 2 bases and J 6 bases, with 19 bases left between them. The CDR3, as DNA: TGCGCCAGCAGCCAAACCGGGGCAGGGGCGATACCTGAAGCTTTCTTT. As protein: CASSQTGAGAIPEAFF.

This chain joins TRBV3-1 (or the pseudogene TRBV3-2) and TRBJ1-2; TRBD1 agrees at 7 bases. With 2 bases clipped from V and 2 bases from J, the junction kept 2 bases outside the gene matches. This CDR3 comprises 14 residues. Germline-derived CDR1 and CDR2 are LGHDT and YNNKEL (reference sequence). DNA for the CDR3: TGTGCCAGCAGCCAAAGGGGGCCGAACTATGGCTACACCTTC. Residues: CASSQRGPNYGYTF.

This clone was recorded once. The chain recombines TRBV12-5 with TRBJ2-1; D remains unclear. The germline CDR1 and CDR2 sequences are LGHNT and FRNRAP. The ends were cut back, 5 bases at V and 4 bases at J, with 3 bases in the middle. The CDR3 sequence is 11 residues long. The CDR3, as DNA: TGTGCTAGTGGTCTATACAATGAGCAGTTCTTC. It specifies CASGLYNEQFF.

V gene TRBV11-2 combines with J gene TRBJ1-3; unclear D gene. The germline gives CDR1 SGHAT, CDR2 FQNNGV. The CDR3 covers 13 residues. Trimming took 0 bases from V and 8 from J, leaving 8 bases between them. CDR3 sequence reads: CASSLDRQYTIYF. The CDR3 DNA sequence: TGTGCCAGCAGCTTAGACCGTCAGTACACCATATATTTT.

The V call is TRBV2, the J call TRBJ1-5; a possible D gene is TRBD1 (5 bases). With 0 bases removed from V and 7 bases from J, the gap between germline ends came to 13 bases. In germline, CDR1 is SNHLY, CDR2 FYNNEI. The CDR3 sequence is 15 residues long. The CDR3 DNA reads as TGTGCCAGCAGTGAAGCGATGGGCCGGGGCCAGCCCCAGCATTTT. Protein product: CASSEAMGRGQPQHF.

The chain couples TRBV5-1 to TRBJ2-7; D remains unclear. CDR3 length equals 12 residues. The germline V gene has CDR1 SGHRS and CDR2 YFSETQ. Deletions cut 1 base from V and 5 bases from J, with 7 bases between. The CDR3 region is CASSLNPDEQYF. Written as DNA, the CDR3 is TGCGCCAGCAGCTTGAACCCGGACGAGCAGTACTTC.

The chain carries TRBV7-3 and TRBJ2-1; 10 positions match TRBD2. V dropped 5 bases and J dropped 7; count of bases not matched to a gene: 2. Per germline, CDR1 SGHTA and CDR2 FQGTGA. This CDR3 is 13 amino acids long. In nucleotides, the CDR3 is TGTGCCAGCAGCCGGACTAGCGGTAATGAGCAGTTCTTC. Protein: CASSRTSGNEQFF.

This clone has only one observation. The rearrangement uses TRBV6-4 and TRBJ1-2, with 8 bases identical to TRBD1. The length of the CDR3 is 15 residues. After removal of 4 bases from V and 4 bases from J, the junction contained 8 bases not matched to a gene. The germline V gene has CDR1 MRHNA and CDR2 SNTAGT. The CDR3 loop is CASSVDRGVGYGYTF. The CDR3 DNA sequence: TGTGCCAGCAGTGTCGACAGGGGTGTTGGCTATGGCTACACCTTC.

This chain joins TRBV6-5 and TRBJ1-5, with a tentative D call TRBD1 (5 bases). Trimming removed 11 bases at V and 7 bases at J, with 18 bases between. The CDR3 contains 13 residues. Germline V lookup: CDR1 MNHEY, CDR2 SVGAGI. The CDR3 loop reads CAWLGAQGQPQHF. As DNA, the CDR3 is TGTGCCTGGTTAGGGGCTCAAGGGCAGCCCCAGCATTTT.

The chain is built from TRBV9 and TRBJ1-6; D ambiguous. The CDR3 covers 14 residues. V was pared by 0 bases and J by 7 bases, with 8 bases between. Germline CDR1 is SGDLS and CDR2 is YYNGEE. CDR3 protein: CASSVEVGNSPLHF. The CDR3 DNA reads as TGTGCCAGCAGCGTAGAAGTGGGGAATTCACCCCTCCACTTT.

The CDR3 reads CASSPTSGETYEQYF. The CDR3 DNA is TGTGCCAGCTCCCCGACTAGCGGAGAAACCTACGAGCAGTACTTC. V and J are TRBV18 and TRBJ2-7, with 9 bases that match TRBD2. After removal of 6 bases from V and 2 bases from J, the junction contained 8 bases not matched to a gene. There are 15 residues in the CDR3. Germline CDR1 is KGHSH and CDR2 is LQKENI.

This clone was counted between two and nine times. V and J are TRBV7-2 and TRBJ1-3; 7 nucleotides match TRBD1. J lost 0 bases, V lost 6 bases, and 2 bases had no gene match. CDR3 length equals 14 residues. Per the germline V gene, CDR1 is SGHTA and CDR2 is FQGNSA. The CDR3 here is CASSGQVSGNTIYF. The CDR3 DNA reads as TGTGCCAGCAGTGGACAGGTCTCTGGAAACACCATATATTTT.